These 24 T cell receptor beta chains were sequenced from one sample in a study of blood T cell repertoires in COVID-19. The table came from immunoSEQ multiplex PCR; TCRdb's copy has only in-frame clones and leaves some out. Among 70,000 or so clones listed, around 89% were seen once. The sequenced material came from peripheral blood. Receptors were obtained from a woman aged 80 or over with active COVID-19.

The chain uses TRBV5-1 and TRBJ2-7; 10 positions agree with TRBD2. CDR3 length: 15 residues. The germline V gene encodes CDR1 SGHRS and CDR2 YFSETQ. The junction had 6 bases not matched to a gene; V was cut back by 0 bases and J by 6 bases. The CDR3 spells CASSLGLAGAGEQYF. CDR3 DNA sequence: TGCGCCAGCAGCTTGGGGCTAGCGGGAGCGGGCGAGCAGTACTTC.

The table lists this clone with a count of one. The CDR3 DNA reads as TGTGCCAGCAGGACAGAGAACACCGGGGAGCTGTTTTTT. Amino acid sequence: CASRTENTGELFF. J is TRBJ2-2 and V is TRBV2; D is possibly TRBD1 (5 bases). Germline V gene data show CDR1 as SNHLY and CDR2 as FYNNEI. V was shortened by 6 bases and J by 1 base, with 6 bases between the two germline ends. The CDR3 sequence is 13 residues long. The full variable domain, with the rest looked up from reference TRBV2 and TRBJ2-2, is EPEVTQTPSHQVTQMGQEVILRCVPISNHLYFYWYRQILGQKVEFLVSFYNNEISEKSEIFDDQFSVERPDGSNFTLKIRSTKLEDSAMYFCASRTENTGELFFGEGSRLTVL.

The V call is TRBV5-1, the J call TRBJ2-1, with D possibly being TRBD1 (6 bases). V lost 0 bases and J 0 bases, leaving 10 bases between the germline ends. CDR3 length: 16 amino acids. Germline V gene sequence: CDR1 SGHRS, CDR2 YFSETQ. The CDR3 nucleotides are TGCGCCAGCAGCTTGGGACAGGCAAGCTCCTACAATGAGCAGTTCTTC. Residues: CASSLGQASSYNEQFF.

The chain has TRBV4-3 and TRBJ2-5; TRBD1 aligns across 7 bases. The length of the CDR3 is 15 residues. CDR1 is LGHNA and CDR2 is YSLEER in the germline V gene. V lost 0 bases, J lost 5 bases, and 6 bases stayed unmatched. CDR3 loop: CASSQDLTGLETQYF. The CDR3 DNA follows: TGCGCCAGCAGCCAAGATCTGACAGGGTTGGAGACCCAGTACTTC.

Details on this clone: This CDR3 is also generated by other DNA sequences in the sample. The chain recombines TRBV18 with TRBJ2-3; unclear D gene. CDR3 length: 13 amino acids. Germline lookup yields CDR1 KGHSH and CDR2 LQKENI. The V end lost 2 bases, the J end lost 1 base, and 4 bases lay between the germline ends. The CDR3, as DNA: TGTGCCAGCTCACCAAGAGGCACAGATACGCAGTATTTT. Amino acid sequence: CASSPRGTDTQYF.

This clone appeared once. V and J are TRBV24-1 and TRBJ2-2, with TRBD2 matching over 8 bases. CDR3 length: 17 residues. J lost 2 bases, V lost 4 bases, and 8 bases had no gene match. Germline V lookup: CDR1 KGHDR, CDR2 SFDVKD. CDR3 bases: TGTGCCACCAGTGAACTGGGTAGCGGGACCAACACCGGGGAGCTGTTTTTT. Translation: CATSELGSGTNTGELFF.

The chain links TRBV27 to TRBJ2-1; D unclear. Germline values: CDR1 MNHEY, CDR2 SMNVEV (reference sequence). Deletions cut 7 bases from V and 4 bases from J, with 11 bases between. This CDR3 comprises 13 residues. The CDR3 DNA reads as TGTGCCAGCACCCAGACAAATTACAATGAGCAGTTCTTC. Translating gives CASTQTNYNEQFF.

The rearrangement uses TRBV6-1 and TRBJ2-7; 8 bases fit TRBD2. Trimming at V came to 2 bases and at J to 1 base, leaving 10 bases not matched to a gene. Germline V gene sequence: CDR1 MNHNS, CDR2 SASEGT. This CDR3 has 17 amino acids. CDR3 loop: CASSELAGFSTSYEQYF. As DNA, the CDR3 is TGTGCCAGCAGTGAACTAGCGGGCTTCTCTACATCCTACGAGCAGTACTTC.

The J gene is TRBJ2-5, the V gene TRBV9; 8 bases fit TRBD2. This CDR3 is 16 amino acids long. Germline V gene lookup returns CDR1 SGDLS and CDR2 YYNGEE. The V and J ends lost 5 bases and 3 bases, in that order; junction bases with no gene match: 12. CDR3 coding DNA: TGTGCCAGCAGTGTAACCGGGACTAGAAATAAAGAGACCCAGTACTTC. It is translated as CASSVTGTRNKETQYF. Combining the CDR3 with reference TRBV9 and TRBJ2-5 gives the whole variable domain DSGVTQTPKHLITATGQRVTLRCSPRSGDLSVYWYQQSLDQGLQFLIQYYNGEERAKGNILERFSAQQFPDLHSELNLSSLELGDSALYFCASSVTGTRNKETQYFGPGTRLLVL.

This chain connects TRBV11-2 to TRBJ2-1, with 7 bases aligning to TRBD2. V lost 2 bases and J lost 4; bases outside the gene matches: 2. Germline V gene data show CDR1 as SGHAT and CDR2 as FQNNGV. The CDR3 extends over 14 amino acids. CDR3 sequence: CASSLTGGYNEQFF. The CDR3 DNA follows: TGTGCCAGCAGCTTAACGGGGGGATACAATGAGCAGTTCTTC. Full variable domain (remainder filled in from reference TRBV11-2 and TRBJ2-1): EAGVAQSPRYKIIEKRQSVAFWCNPISGHATLYWYQQILGQGPKLLIQFQNNGVVDDSQLPKDRFSAERLKGVDSTLKIQPAKLEDSAVYLCASSLTGGYNEQFFGPGTRLTVL.

The V and J genes are TRBV27 and TRBJ2-5; possible D gene TRBD2, 5 bases. V lost 7 bases and J lost 4, with 13 bases in between. Germline loops: CDR1 MNHEY, CDR2 SMNVEV (reference sequence). This CDR3 is 13 amino acids long. DNA of the CDR3: TGTGCCAGCATAGCAAGGGCGGGAGAGACCCAGTACTTC. This gives the protein CASIARAGETQYF.

This chain links TRBV7-8 with TRBJ2-7, with 13 bases lining up with TRBD2. CDR3 length equals 14 residues. V dropped 4 bases and J dropped 5; count of bases not matched to a gene: 2. Germline loops: CDR1 SGHVS, CDR2 FQNEAQ. The CDR3 loop is CASSSGLAGNEQYF. The CDR3 nucleotides read TGTGCCAGCAGCTCGGGACTAGCGGGAAACGAGCAGTACTTC.

The sample holds one count of this clone. The chain combines TRBV4-2 with TRBJ1-2; D uncertain. Trimming shortened V by 4 bases and J by 4 bases, and 19 bases separated the two germline ends. CDR1 and CDR2 from the germline V gene are LGHNA and YNFKEQ. The CDR3 is 16 amino acids. The CDR3 DNA sequence: TGTGCCAGCAGCCGGAGGTTGGAAGACCGAGCCTATGGCTACACCTTC. Residues: CASSRRLEDRAYGYTF.

This chain joins TRBV7-2 and TRBJ2-1; 7 positions match TRBD2. V shed 10 bases, J shed 3 bases, and the junction held 9 bases outside the gene matches. In germline, CDR1 is SGHTA, CDR2 FQGNSA. This CDR3 spans 14 amino acids. CDR3 nucleotide sequence: TGTGCCACCACGAAAGCGGGAATCTACAATGAGCAGTTCTTC. Its protein is CATTKAGIYNEQFF.

The rearrangement joins TRBV7-2 to TRBJ2-3; tentatively, D is TRBD1 (6 bases). The germline V gene has CDR1 SGHTA and CDR2 FQGNSA. V lost 1 base, J lost 1 base, and 9 bases lay in between. The length of the CDR3 is 15 residues. CDR3 region: CASSLGAGGTDTQYF. The CDR3 DNA follows: TGTGCCAGCAGCTTAGGGGCAGGGGGCACAGATACGCAGTATTTT. Full variable domain (missing parts from reference TRBV7-2 and TRBJ2-3): GAGVSQSPSNKVTEKGKDVELRCDPISGHTALYWYRQSLGQGLEFLIYFQGNSAPDKSGLPSDRFSAERTGGSVSTLTIQRTQQEDSAVYLCASSLGAGGTDTQYFGPGTRLTVL.

This clone was picked up a small number of times. V is TRBV7-2 and J is TRBJ2-7, with 13 nucleotides matching TRBD2. CDR1 and CDR2 (germline): SGHTA, FQGNSA. The CDR3 has 15 amino acids. The ends lost 6 bases at V and 4 bases at J; junction bases unmatched: 6. The CDR3, as DNA: TGTGCCAGCAGGTACGGACTAGCGGGAGAATACGAGCAGTACTTC. Protein product: CASRYGLAGEYEQYF.

This chain links TRBV7-9 with TRBJ1-2; 7 nucleotides align to TRBD1. Trimming removed 5 bases from V and 4 bases from J; junction bases left unmatched: 7. There are 14 residues in the CDR3. Germline values: CDR1 SEHNR, CDR2 FQNEAQ (reference sequence). The CDR3 DNA sequence: TGTGCCAGCAGCCTTACAGGGGCAGGCTATGGCTACACCTTC. It specifies CASSLTGAGYGYTF.

This chain connects TRBV2 to TRBJ2-7; TRBD2 is a possible D gene (6 bases). Germline V gene sequence: CDR1 SNHLY, CDR2 FYNNEI. The V end lost 4 bases, the J end lost 1 base, and 17 bases lay between the germline ends. CDR3 length: 16 amino acids. The CDR3 is CASSGSREARSYEQYF. The CDR3 nucleotides read TGTGCCAGCAGTGGTTCGCGGGAAGCAAGATCCTACGAGCAGTACTTC.

CDR3 in amino acids: CASSIDTSSYNEQFF. CDR3 nucleotide sequence: TGTGCCAGCAGCATCGACACGAGCTCCTACAATGAGCAGTTCTTC. V is TRBV28 and J is TRBJ2-1; D is ambiguous. The CDR3 sequence is 15 residues long. Trimming stripped 6 bases from V and 0 bases from J, with 12 bases between. Germline CDR1 is MDHEN and CDR2 is SYDVKM. Variable domain in full (rest from reference TRBV28 and TRBJ2-1): DVKVTQSSRYLVKRTGEKVFLECVQDMDHENMFWYRQDPGLGLRLIYFSYDVKMKEKGDIPEGYSVSREKKERFSLILESASTNQTSMYLCASSIDTSSYNEQFFGPGTRLTVL.

The chain links TRBV24-1 to TRBJ2-5, with TRBD2 as a possible D gene (5 bases). This CDR3 is built from 14 residues. The V end lost 3 bases, the J end lost 4 bases, and 11 bases lay between the germline ends. The germline V gene has CDR1 KGHDR and CDR2 SFDVKD. Here the CDR3 reads CATSDPWAGETQYF. The CDR3, as DNA: TGTGCCACCAGTGATCCTTGGGCGGGAGAGACCCAGTACTTC.

This clone was recorded once. The J gene is TRBJ2-7, the V gene TRBV18, with a tentative D call TRBD1 (5 bases). CDR3 length: 14 residues. V lost 0 bases to trimming and J lost 2 bases, with 8 bases between them. The germline CDR1 and CDR2 sequences are KGHSH and LQKENI. The CDR3 loop reads CASSPPGPTYEQYF. The CDR3, as DNA: TGTGCCAGCTCACCACCGGGGCCCACCTACGAGCAGTACTTC.

The chain is built from TRBV7-3 and TRBJ2-1, with 9 bases fitting TRBD1. Germline V gene sequence: CDR1 SGHTA, CDR2 FQGTGA. The trim removed 2 bases at V and 6 bases at J, leaving 5 bases unmatched. There are 15 residues in the CDR3. In nucleotides, the CDR3 is TGTGCCAGCAGCTTACAGGGACAGGGTATCAATGAGCAGTTCTTC. Translation gives CASSLQGQGINEQFF. The variable domain in full, completed from reference TRBV7-3 and TRBJ2-1, reads GAGVSQTPSNKVTEKGKYVELRCDPISGHTALYWYRQSLGQGPEFLIYFQGTGAADDSGLPNDRFFAVRPEGSVSTLKIQRTERGDSAVYLCASSLQGQGINEQFFGPGTRLTVL.

The chain links TRBV5-1 to TRBJ1-6; 7 bases agree with TRBD1. Germline loops: CDR1 SGHRS, CDR2 YFSETQ. V shed 3 bases, J shed 8 bases, and the junction held 5 bases outside the gene matches. CDR3 length equals 14 residues. The CDR3 coding sequence is TGCGCCAGCAGCTACCGGGACAGCGATTCACCCCTCCACTTT. Translating gives CASSYRDSDSPLHF.

This chain uses TRBV7-9 with TRBJ2-5; a possible D gene is TRBD2 (5 bases). Germline V gene data show CDR1 as SEHNR and CDR2 as FQNEAQ (reference sequence). The CDR3 length is 15 residues. Trimming stripped 1 base from V and 4 bases from J, with 13 bases between. CDR3 coding DNA: TGTGCCAGCAGCTTAGAGGGAGTAATTGCAGAGACCCAGTACTTC. It encodes CASSLEGVIAETQYF.